This T cell receptor (beta chain) comes out of a study of CD8 T cells in ankylosing spondylitis. Study observations and caveats: CD8+ cells made up the disease-linked clones, which were relatively rare in peripheral blood. Seemingly distinctive of ankylosing spondylitis blood was a TCR beta motif formed by eight highly homologous variants. Reported data indicate significant enrichment of disease-linked clones within matched ankylosing spondylitis synovial fluid.

In its sample, this clonotype was seen a few times. Its antigen is as yet unknown. A single record per CDR3 protein comes from TCRdb applying MiXCR to the 5' RACE reads. This table holds around 770,000 distinct CDR3 sequences, around 19% found once. Trimming took off 7 bases at V and 0 bases at J, with 15 bases between the two ends. CDR1 and CDR2 from the germline V gene are SGHNT and YYREEE (reference sequence). The CDR3 is made up of 15 amino acids. Sequenced: blood, either unsorted or a sorted T cell fraction (not recorded which). The chain carries TRBV5-4 and TRBJ2-3; D might be TRBD1 (5 bases). The receptor comes from a male donor with ankylosing spondylitis. The CDR3 sequence is CASSWVGASTDTQYF. DNA for the CDR3: TGTGCCAGCTCTTGGGTAGGGGCTAGCACAGATACGCAGTATTTT.